Given below is one T cell receptor (beta chain) in context. What it binds is unknown. V dropped 5 bases and J dropped 1; count of bases not matched to a gene: 2. The CDR3 length is 14 residues. The germline V gene has CDR1 MNHNS and CDR2 SASEGT. Here immunoSEQ multiplex PCR was the method, and the copy in TCRdb shows in-frame clones only, minus some. The sample lists about 71,000 clones, about 95% seen once, with over 0.8% in the top ten. This sample stems from a study of cytomegalovirus exposure and HLA in healthy donors. Whole-study findings and limits: The authors listed 164 TCR beta chains as cytomegalovirus-associated.

Material: PBMCs. The sequence derives from a woman between 18 and 29 years old in good health and CMV-seronegative. This chain links TRBV6-1 with TRBJ2-7; TRBD2 matches 10 bases. Here the CDR3 DNA reads TGTGCCAGCAGTCAGCGGGGGGGGTCCTACGAGCAGTACTTC. Translated, it gives CASSQRGGSYEQYF.